Each of the 16 T cell receptor beta chains below was sequenced from the same sample in a study of cytomegalovirus exposure and HLA in healthy donors. The PCR made use of 60 Vbeta and 13 Jbeta primers. Clones were sequenced by immunoSEQ multiplex PCR, and TCRdb holds only the in-frame ones, with some missing. The sample holds about 240,000 clones, just under 80% seen once. Material: PBMCs. These TCRs come from a boy aged 5 to 17 in good health and CMV-seronegative.

V gene TRBV11-2 combines with J gene TRBJ1-5, with D hard to call. Germline CDR1 SGHAT, CDR2 FQNNGV. V was cut by 2 bases and J by 3 bases, with 11 bases left in between. This CDR3 comprises 15 residues. This chain's CDR3 is CASSLILGLNQPQHF. In DNA form, the CDR3 reads TGTGCCAGCAGCTTAATACTTGGACTCAATCAGCCCCAGCATTTT.

The chain has TRBV18 and TRBJ1-2; D is unclear. CDR1 is KGHSH and CDR2 is LQKENI in the germline V gene. The ends were cut back, 3 bases at V and 2 bases at J, with 13 bases in the middle. This CDR3 comprises 15 residues. This chain's CDR3 is CASSPGRTQNYGYTF. Written as DNA, the CDR3 is TGTGCCAGCTCACCGGGGAGGACTCAAAACTATGGCTACACCTTC.

In this sample, this clone turned up a few times. This chain connects TRBV30 to TRBJ2-1; 12 bases line up with TRBD2. Germline CDR1 and CDR2: GTSNPN and SVGIG (reference sequence). The CDR3 loop spans 14 amino acids. V was clipped by 2 bases and J by 8 bases; unmatched bases: 4. CDR3 bases: TGTGCCTGGAGTCTCGGGACTAGCGGGTATGAGCAGTTCTTC. Its translation: CAWSLGTSGYEQFF.

The chain is built from TRBV4-1 and TRBJ1-2; TRBD1 is a possible D gene (5 bases). Germline values: CDR1 MGHRA, CDR2 YSYEKL. V dropped 4 bases and J dropped 4 bases, with 10 bases sitting between them. The CDR3 spans 13 residues. CDR3 bases: TGCGCCAGCAGCCCGGGCAGGGTCTATGGCTACACCTTC. It codes for CASSPGRVYGYTF.

This sequence joins TRBV10-2 and TRBJ2-5; 9 nucleotides match TRBD2. The CDR3 length is 18 residues. CDR1 and CDR2 from the germline V gene are WSHSY and SAAADI. The V segment lost 2 bases and the J segment 1 base; nucleotides outside the gene matches: 11. The CDR3 nucleotides read TGCGCCAGCAGTGAGCCGGGGTTAGGGCGGGAGGGCCAAGAGACCCAGTACTTC. Translating gives CASSEPGLGREGQETQYF.

CDR3 protein: CASTGGRTGVYNEQFF. The CDR3 region has the DNA TGCGCCAGCACCGGGGGCCGGACAGGGGTCTACAATGAGCAGTTCTTC. The rearrangement joins TRBV5-1 to TRBJ2-1, with 9 bases identical to TRBD1. CDR1 and CDR2 (germline): SGHRS, YFSETQ. J was trimmed by 3 bases and V by 6 bases; bases with no gene match: 10. There are 16 residues in the CDR3.

The J gene is TRBJ2-6, the V gene TRBV5-1; no clear D. The CDR3 is made up of 15 amino acids. Deletions cut 4 bases from V and 0 bases from J, with 8 bases between. The germline gives CDR1 SGHRS, CDR2 YFSETQ. The DNA of the CDR3 is TGCGCCAGCAGCCCCGGGTTCTCTGGGGCCAACGTCCTGACTTTC. It yields the protein CASSPGFSGANVLTF.

V and J are TRBV6-5 and TRBJ2-2; 8 nucleotides line up with TRBD2. The CDR3 is 15 residues long. Germline V gene sequence: CDR1 MNHEY, CDR2 SVGAGI. After removal of 2 bases from V and 1 base from J, the junction contained 0 bases not matched to a gene. Here the CDR3 reads CASSYTSGNTGELFF. The CDR3 DNA reads TGTGCCAGCAGTTACACTAGCGGGAACACCGGGGAGCTGTTTTTT.

The chain links TRBV11-2 to TRBJ1-1; TRBD1 aligns across 12 bases. With V trimmed by 3 bases and J by 5 bases, 7 bases remained unmatched. This CDR3 has 16 residues. Germline V lookup: CDR1 SGHAT, CDR2 FQNNGV. In DNA, the CDR3 is TGTGCCAGCAGCTTGCCGGGACAGGGGGCGCATACTGAAGCTTTCTTT. Protein: CASSLPGQGAHTEAFF.

This clone was seen just once. This rearrangement joins TRBV7-9 to TRBJ1-1; D is unresolved. Germline CDR1 and CDR2: SEHNR and FQNEAQ (reference sequence). V was shortened by 1 base and J by 9 bases, with 18 bases between the two germline ends. This CDR3 has 15 residues. The CDR3: CASSLGEGVWGKAFF. CDR3 sequence (DNA): TGTGCCAGCAGCTTAGGGGAGGGCGTTTGGGGAAAAGCTTTCTTT.

The rearrangement links TRBV13 to TRBJ1-1; D might be TRBD1 (6 bases). Trimming cost V 0 bases and J 0 bases, with 20 bases left between them. The CDR3 extends over 19 amino acids. Germline loops: CDR1 PRHDT, CDR2 FYEKMQ (reference sequence). This CDR3 is CASSLGLRTGHSMNTEAFF. DNA for the CDR3: TGTGCCAGCAGCTTAGGCCTAAGGACGGGACATTCAATGAACACTGAAGCTTTCTTT. Using reference TRBV13 and TRBJ1-1 for the parts outside the CDR3, the full variable domain is AAGVIQSPRHLIKEKRETATLKCYPIPRHDTVYWYQQGPGQDPQFLISFYEKMQSDKGSIPDRFSAQQFSDYHSELNMSSLELGDSALYFCASSLGLRTGHSMNTEAFFGQGTRLTVV.

V usage is TRBV10-3 and J usage is TRBJ1-1; D is possibly TRBD1 (5 bases). Trimming removed 8 bases at V and 5 bases at J, with 18 bases between. CDR3 length: 14 residues. Germline CDR1 reads ENHRY; CDR2 reads SYGVKD. The CDR3 loop is CAISPGGEETEAFF. The CDR3 region has the DNA TGTGCCATCTCCCCCGGGGGAGAGGAAACTGAAGCTTTCTTT.

The chain is built from TRBV4-1 and TRBJ2-2; no reliable D call. The CDR3 length is 13 residues. Germline CDR1 reads MGHRA; CDR2 reads YSYEKL. The V end lost 0 bases, the J end lost 7 bases, and 6 bases lay between the germline ends. The CDR3 sequence is CASSQDPIGELFF. The CDR3 DNA follows: TGCGCCAGCAGCCAAGATCCTATCGGGGAGCTGTTTTTT.

In this sample, this clone turned up a few times. The V call is TRBV15, the J call TRBJ2-3; D might be TRBD2 (6 bases). Germline V gene lookup returns CDR1 LNHNV and CDR2 YYDKDF (reference sequence). Trimming cost V 1 base and J 0 bases, with 14 bases left between them. CDR3 size: 17 residues. CDR3 DNA sequence: TGTGCCACCAGCAGAGCAGTAGCGGTAAAGAGCACAGATACGCAGTATTTT. Translation: CATSRAVAVKSTDTQYF.

The chain joins TRBV19 to TRBJ2-1; 7 nucleotides align to TRBD2. Germline lookup yields CDR1 LNHDA and CDR2 SQIVND (reference sequence). Trimming at V came to 5 bases and at J to 0 bases, leaving 7 bases not matched to a gene. The CDR3 is made up of 16 amino acids. The CDR3 sequence is CASSPRGVSSYNEQFF. CDR3 nucleotides: TGTGCCAGTAGTCCCCGGGGGGTCAGCTCCTACAATGAGCAGTTCTTC.

This chain connects TRBV7-9 to TRBJ1-6; D is unclear. Germline CDR1 is SEHNR and CDR2 is FQNEAQ (reference sequence). V was clipped by 2 bases and J by 10 bases, with 15 bases between them. The CDR3 length is 15 residues. CDR3: CASSLQTGRQSPLHF. The CDR3 region has the DNA TGTGCCAGCAGCTTACAGACTGGTCGGCAGTCACCCCTCCACTTT.